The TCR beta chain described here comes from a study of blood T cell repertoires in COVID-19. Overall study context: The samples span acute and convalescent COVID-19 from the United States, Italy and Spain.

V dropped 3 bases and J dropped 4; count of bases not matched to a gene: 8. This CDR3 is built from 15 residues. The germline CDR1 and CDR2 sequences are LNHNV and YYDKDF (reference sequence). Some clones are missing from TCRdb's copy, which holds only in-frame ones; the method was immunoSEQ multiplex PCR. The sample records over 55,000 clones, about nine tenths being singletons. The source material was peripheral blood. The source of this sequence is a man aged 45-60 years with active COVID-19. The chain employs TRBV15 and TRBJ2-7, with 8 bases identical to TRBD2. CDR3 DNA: TGTGCCACCAGCAGTCGGCGGGAGGTCTTATACGAGCAGTACTTC. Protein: CATSSRREVLYEQYF. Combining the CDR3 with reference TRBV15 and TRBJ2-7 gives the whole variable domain DAMVIQNPRYQVTQFGKPVTLSCSQTLNHNVMYWYQQKSSQAPKLLFHYYDKDFNNEADTPDNFQSRRPNTSFCFLDIRSPGLGDTAMYLCATSSRREVLYEQYFGPGTRLTVT.